Each of the 30 T cell receptor beta chains below was sequenced from the same sample in a study of blood T cell repertoires in COVID-19. Data came from immunoSEQ multiplex PCR; TCRdb stores just in-frame clones and leaves some out. This repertoire shows some 160,000 clones, roughly 81% found once; its top ten account for less than 3.5%. Sequencing was carried out using peripheral blood. The source is a woman aged 80 or over with COVID-19, enrolled during active disease.

The genes are TRBV4-1 and TRBJ1-1; D is perhaps TRBD1 (5 bases). The CDR3 covers 14 residues. With 0 bases removed from V and 8 bases from J, the gap between germline ends came to 13 bases. The germline V gene encodes CDR1 MGHRA and CDR2 YSYEKL. In DNA, the CDR3 is TGCGCCAGCAGCCAAGATCCAGTGGGGCTCGAAGCTTTCTTT. It specifies CASSQDPVGLEAFF.

V gene TRBV6-6 combines with J gene TRBJ2-1; 10 bases align to TRBD2. The trim removed 8 bases at V and 4 bases at J, leaving 8 bases unmatched. The CDR3 has 15 amino acids. Per the germline V gene, CDR1 is MNHNY and CDR2 is SVGAGI (reference sequence). This CDR3 reads CASGKRGGTYNEQFF. The CDR3 DNA follows: TGTGCCAGCGGAAAGCGGGGGGGCACTTACAATGAGCAGTTCTTC.

This clone was seen only once. The gene calls are TRBV9 and TRBJ2-1, with 11 positions matching TRBD2. The CDR3 extends over 14 amino acids. The V gene's germline CDR1 is SGDLS and CDR2 YYNGEE. Trimming at V came to 7 bases and at J to 6 bases, leaving 6 bases not matched to a gene. The DNA for the CDR3 is TGTGCCAGCGGAGGGACTAGCGGAAGCAATGAGCAGTTCTTC. Its protein is CASGGTSGSNEQFF.

The chain uses TRBV19 and TRBJ2-7; D is possibly TRBD1 (6 bases). The germline V gene encodes CDR1 LNHDA and CDR2 SQIVND (reference sequence). The CDR3 sequence is 13 residues long. Trimming took off 4 bases at V and 3 bases at J, with 10 bases between the two ends. CDR3 sequence: CASSTARGYEQYF. In nucleotides, the CDR3 is TGTGCCAGTAGTACCGCCAGGGGCTACGAGCAGTACTTC.

The rearrangement joins TRBV3-1 (or the pseudogene TRBV3-2) to TRBJ2-2; 9 bases line up with TRBD1. V dropped 3 bases and J dropped 6; count of bases not matched to a gene: 5. The CDR3 has 15 residues. Per germline, CDR1 LGHDT and CDR2 YNNKEL (reference sequence). CDR3 in amino acids: CASSQTGTGSGELFF. CDR3 bases: TGTGCCAGCAGCCAGACCGGGACAGGGTCCGGGGAGCTGTTTTTT.

J is TRBJ2-1 and V is TRBV4-1, with D unresolved. Germline CDR1 is MGHRA and CDR2 is YSYEKL. Trimming took off 4 bases at V and 9 bases at J, with 19 bases between the two ends. CDR3 size: 15 residues. CDR3 in amino acids: CASSRAAPGFTEQFF. In DNA form, the CDR3 reads TGCGCCAGCAGCCGAGCAGCGCCGGGTTTTACTGAGCAGTTCTTC.

The chain has TRBV2 and TRBJ1-5; D call uncertain. Germline assignment: CDR1 SNHLY and CDR2 FYNNEI. The CDR3 spans 14 residues. Trimming took off 6 bases at V and 4 bases at J, with 13 bases between the two ends. CDR3 DNA sequence: TGTGCCAGCAGGCGCCAGGTTAGGAATCAGCCCCAGCATTTT. Residues: CASRRQVRNQPQHF.

This sequence joins TRBV5-1 and TRBJ2-1; 12 positions match TRBD2. This CDR3 is built from 18 residues. Germline CDR1 and CDR2: SGHRS and YFSETQ. J gave up 0 bases and V 1 base, and 5 bases lay outside the gene matches. The DNA of the CDR3 is TGCGCCAGCAGCTTGCTAAAGACTAGCGGGAGCTCCTACAATGAGCAGTTCTTC. Protein product: CASSLLKTSGSSYNEQFF.

The chain carries TRBV19 and TRBJ1-2, with 8 bases matching TRBD1. The CDR3 contains 18 residues. Trimming cost V 3 bases and J 4 bases; bases outside gene matches: 16. The germline CDR1 and CDR2 sequences are LNHDA and SQIVND (reference sequence). CDR3 residues: CASSIRQERRGRPYGYTF. The CDR3 coding sequence is TGTGCCAGTAGTATCCGCCAAGAACGCAGGGGGCGACCCTATGGCTACACCTTC.

The chain links TRBV5-1 to TRBJ2-1; D gene unclear. The CDR3 is made up of 15 amino acids. Germline V gives CDR1 SGHRS, CDR2 YFSETQ. V lost 1 base to trimming and J lost 4 bases, with 12 bases between them. The CDR3 DNA follows: TGCGCCAGCAGCTTGAATCCTGGAGATTACAATGAGCAGTTCTTC. This gives the protein CASSLNPGDYNEQFF. Using reference TRBV5-1 and TRBJ2-1 for the parts outside the CDR3, the full variable domain is KAGVTQTPRYLIKTRGQQVTLSCSPISGHRSVSWYQQTPGQGLQFLFEYFSETQRNKGNFPGRFSGRQFSNSRSEMNVSTLELGDSALYLCASSLNPGDYNEQFFGPGTRLTVL.

J is TRBJ2-5 and V is TRBV10-3, with D maybe TRBD2 (5 bases). The V and J ends lost 8 bases and 3 bases respectively, with 13 bases between them. Germline V CDR1 and CDR2: ENHRY, SYGVKD. The CDR3 is 13 residues long. The CDR3 protein is CAIQRPGEETQYF. The CDR3 DNA is TGTGCCATCCAGCGGCCAGGAGAAGAGACCCAGTACTTC.

The gene calls are TRBV14 and TRBJ2-1, with D maybe TRBD2 (6 bases). Germline CDR1 SGHDN, CDR2 FVKESK. V lost 8 bases and J 3 bases, leaving 20 bases between the germline ends. The CDR3 extends over 16 amino acids. The CDR3 sequence: CASSASDRFLYNEQFF. As DNA, the CDR3 is TGTGCCAGCTCAGCTAGCGACCGCTTTCTCTACAATGAGCAGTTCTTC.

V is TRBV24-1 and J is TRBJ2-4, with TRBD2 as a possible D gene (5 bases). Germline lookup yields CDR1 KGHDR and CDR2 SFDVKD. The CDR3 consists of 14 residues. V was trimmed by 3 bases and J by 7 bases, leaving 12 bases between them. Here the CDR3 DNA reads TGTGCCACCAGTGATGCCCCGCCGGGGAACATTCAGTACTTC. As protein: CATSDAPPGNIQYF.

The gene calls are TRBV5-4 and TRBJ2-7, with D hard to call. The CDR3 runs to 13 residues. Germline V gives CDR1 SGHNT, CDR2 YYREEE (reference sequence). V lost 4 bases to trimming and J lost 1 base, with 9 bases between them. The CDR3 here is CASSPVGSYEQYF. The CDR3 DNA reads TGTGCCAGCAGCCCGGTCGGGTCCTACGAGCAGTACTTC.

This clone was seen once. V gene TRBV4-1 combines with J gene TRBJ2-2; 8 nucleotides agree with TRBD1. The CDR3 sequence is 14 residues long. Looked up from germline, CDR1 is MGHRA and CDR2 is YSYEKL. The V gene end was trimmed by 4 bases and the J gene end by 3 bases; junction bases not matched to a gene: 1. CDR3 nucleotides: TGCGCCAGCAGCCTGGGACAGGACACCGGGGAGCTGTTTTTT. Translating it yields CASSLGQDTGELFF.

The V call is TRBV10-1, the J call TRBJ2-1, with TRBD2 matching 9 bases. CDR3 length: 13 amino acids. CDR1 is WNHNN and CDR2 is SYGVQD in the germline V gene (reference sequence). The J segment lost 9 bases and the V segment lost 3 bases, leaving 3 bases of the junction unmatched. The DNA for the CDR3 is TGCGCCAGCAGTGATGCGGGGGGGGGTGAGCAGTTCTTC. Amino acid sequence: CASSDAGGGEQFF.

The rearrangement links TRBV6-4 to TRBJ1-2; possible D gene TRBD1, 6 bases. CDR3 length equals 15 residues. Between the trimmed V and J ends, which lost 5 bases and 2 bases, there was a span of 15 bases. The germline V gene has CDR1 MRHNA and CDR2 SNTAGT. DNA of the CDR3: TGTGCCAGCAGTCCGACAGGCCGTCTCAACTATGGCTACACCTTC. It specifies CASSPTGRLNYGYTF.

This chain links TRBV27 with TRBJ2-7; D call uncertain. With 5 bases removed from V and 2 bases from J, the gap between germline ends came to 7 bases. Per the germline V gene, CDR1 is MNHEY and CDR2 is SMNVEV (reference sequence). The CDR3 sequence is 12 residues long. CDR3 residues: CASSTYPYEQYF. The CDR3 DNA follows: TGTGCCAGCAGTACCTACCCCTACGAGCAGTACTTC.

V usage is TRBV4-1 and J usage is TRBJ1-6; tentatively, D is TRBD1 (6 bases). With 0 bases removed from V and 0 bases from J, the gap between germline ends came to 12 bases. The CDR3 sequence is 18 residues long. Germline CDR1 and CDR2: MGHRA and YSYEKL. CDR3 sequence (DNA): TGCGCCAGCAGCCAAGATGGTAGGGGGAGCTCCTATAATTCACCCCTCCACTTT. This sequence encodes CASSQDGRGSSYNSPLHF.

DNA for the CDR3: TGTGCCAGCAGCGCTACAAGGAGCGAGCAGTACTTC. This sequence encodes CASSATRSEQYF. The chain couples TRBV2 to TRBJ2-7, with unresolved D. The ends were cut back, 6 bases at V and 6 bases at J, with 12 bases in the middle. The CDR3 has 12 amino acids. The germline V gene has CDR1 SNHLY and CDR2 FYNNEI.

The DNA of the CDR3 is TGTGCCAGCAGCCTATCCTATAATTCACCCCTCCACTTT. Encoded protein: CASSLSYNSPLHF. The chain links TRBV7-3 to TRBJ1-6, with unresolved D. The CDR3 runs 13 residues. CDR1 and CDR2 from the germline V gene are SGHTA and FQGTGA. The V end lost 5 bases, the J end lost 1 base, and 3 bases lay between the germline ends.

V and J are TRBV3-1 (or the pseudogene TRBV3-2) and TRBJ2-7; tentatively, D is TRBD2 (7 bases). The CDR3 is 16 amino acids. Deletions cut 3 bases from V and 5 bases from J, with 20 bases between. From germline, CDR1 is LGHDT and CDR2 YNNKEL (reference sequence). The CDR3 nucleotides read TGTGCCAGCAGCCAGTGGGAGAGGGGGGGTTCCCACGAGCAGTACTTC. Translation: CASSQWERGGSHEQYF.

The V call is TRBV6-5, the J call TRBJ2-7; TRBD1 matches at 8 bases. The junction had 1 base not matched to a gene; V was cut back by 9 bases and J by 0 bases. CDR1 is MNHEY and CDR2 is SVGAGI in the germline V gene. The CDR3 has 12 residues. This CDR3 reads CASQGASYEQYF. The CDR3 DNA is TGTGCCAGTCAGGGGGCCTCCTACGAGCAGTACTTC.

This clone has only a few counts. The rearrangement joins TRBV10-3 to TRBJ2-1; D may be TRBD1 (6 bases). The CDR3 has 14 residues. Germline CDR1 reads ENHRY; CDR2 reads SYGVKD. Trimming stripped 6 bases from V and 4 bases from J, with 13 bases between. The chain's CDR3 is CAIRDEGGYNEQFF. The CDR3 DNA follows: TGTGCCATCAGAGACGAAGGGGGATACAATGAGCAGTTCTTC.

The genes are TRBV6-5 and TRBJ1-1; D perhaps matches TRBD1 (6 bases). The CDR3 covers 13 residues. The V end was cut by 6 bases, the J end by 5 bases, with 13 bases between. Per germline, CDR1 MNHEY and CDR2 SVGAGI. The CDR3 reads CASRQGGGTEAFF. CDR3 sequence (DNA): TGTGCCAGCAGACAAGGGGGGGGGACTGAAGCTTTCTTT.

The chain couples TRBV27 to TRBJ2-5; D is possibly TRBD2 (6 bases). V was pared by 6 bases and J by 1 base, with 21 bases between. Germline CDR1 reads MNHEY; CDR2 reads SMNVEV (reference sequence). This CDR3 contains 17 residues. CDR3 sequence: CASRRRGDRWRQETQYF. Written as DNA, the CDR3 is TGTGCCAGCAGAAGGCGGGGTGACAGATGGCGCCAAGAGACCCAGTACTTC.

The chain uses TRBV19 and TRBJ1-2; TRBD1 matches at 7 bases. Looked up from germline, CDR1 is LNHDA and CDR2 is SQIVND (reference sequence). The trim removed 6 bases at V and 2 bases at J, leaving 3 bases unmatched. CDR3 length: 13 amino acids. The chain's CDR3 is CASSQTGNYGYTF. CDR3 nucleotide sequence: TGTGCCAGTAGCCAGACAGGGAACTATGGCTACACCTTC.

This clone appeared a single time. J is TRBJ1-2 and V is TRBV6-5, with D maybe TRBD1 (5 bases). The CDR3 contains 16 residues. Trimming took 2 bases from V and 3 from J, leaving 16 bases between them. Germline CDR1 reads MNHEY; CDR2 reads SVGAGI. The CDR3 sequence: CASSYRPRGTYYGYTF. The DNA of the CDR3 is TGTGCCAGCAGTTACCGACCCCGCGGGACGTACTATGGCTACACCTTC.

The rearrangement links TRBV4-2 to TRBJ1-2; D possibly corresponds to TRBD1 (6 bases). Trimming cost V 3 bases and J 0 bases, with 11 bases left between them. CDR1 is LGHNA, CDR2 YNFKEQ, per germline. The CDR3 spans 15 residues. The CDR3 protein is CASSQLGTTNYGYTF. The CDR3 nucleotides read TGTGCCAGCAGCCAGCTCGGGACAACTAACTATGGCTACACCTTC.

The J gene is TRBJ2-1, the V gene TRBV5-1; the D gene is possibly TRBD2 (5 bases). V lost 4 bases and J lost 7, with 18 bases in between. Per germline, CDR1 SGHRS and CDR2 YFSETQ. The CDR3 loop spans 15 amino acids. The CDR3 reads CASSPPRTLVNEQFF. For the CDR3, the DNA is TGCGCCAGCAGCCCCCCTCGGACTCTTGTAAATGAGCAGTTCTTC.